The 29 T cell receptor beta chains given below trace back to one sample, sequenced in a study of beta chain features in type 1 diabetes. As every portion of the isolated RNA was reverse transcribed, the sequencing read expressed TCRB transcripts. The method was immunoSEQ multiplex PCR; TCRdb's version includes in-frame clones alone and lacks a portion of them. The data show hundreds of thousands of clones, with over 10% seen just once and more than 0.015% held by the top ten. Material for sequencing was naive CD4+ T cells from blood. Every receptor here comes from a man younger than 35 in good health.

This clone was counted a few times. V and J are TRBV19 and TRBJ1-1, with a possible D match to TRBD1 (6 bases). Looked up from germline, CDR1 is LNHDA and CDR2 is SQIVND (reference sequence). V lost 4 bases and J lost 0, with 12 bases in between. The CDR3 has 15 amino acids. CDR3 in amino acids: CASSTRGRMNTEAFF. Here the CDR3 DNA reads TGTGCCAGTAGTACCAGGGGACGGATGAACACTGAAGCTTTCTTT.

The chain combines TRBV9 with TRBJ2-3, with 7 positions matching TRBD2. The V and J ends lost 0 bases and 4 bases, in that order; junction bases with no gene match: 2. Per germline, CDR1 SGDLS and CDR2 YYNGEE. The CDR3 loop spans 14 amino acids. CDR3 in DNA: TGTGCCAGCAGCGTAGGCGGGAGCTCAGATACGCAGTATTTT. Protein sequence: CASSVGGSSDTQYF.

This chain joins TRBV18 and TRBJ2-1; D is perhaps TRBD2 (5 bases). Germline V lookup: CDR1 KGHSH, CDR2 LQKENI. The CDR3 length is 17 residues. Trimming took off 0 bases at V and 0 bases at J, with 12 bases between the two ends. The CDR3 sequence: CASSPPFRESSYNEQFF. The CDR3 DNA is TGTGCCAGCTCACCACCCTTCCGGGAAAGCTCCTACAATGAGCAGTTCTTC.

V gene TRBV4-3 combines with J gene TRBJ2-7, with TRBD1 matching 7 bases. Losses at the gene ends were 0 bases for V and 5 bases for J; bases not matched to a gene: 4. Germline loops: CDR1 LGHNA, CDR2 YSLEER. The CDR3 contains 14 residues. The CDR3, as DNA: TGCGCCAGCAGCCAAGAGAAGGGGGCGGACGAGCAGTACTTC. Its translation: CASSQEKGADEQYF.

This clone has a handful of counts. The CDR3 nucleotides are TGTGCCAGCAGTCGGGAGAGTTGGAATTCACCCCTCCACTTT. It yields the protein CASSRESWNSPLHF. The chain couples TRBV2 to TRBJ1-6; no firm D call. Trimming left V 5 bases short and J 7 bases short, with 12 bases between. CDR1 and CDR2 from the germline V gene are SNHLY and FYNNEI. This CDR3 region has 14 residues.

This clone was recorded a few times. The rearrangement joins TRBV7-9 to TRBJ2-6; D gene unclear. The CDR3 consists of 16 residues. V was clipped by 5 bases and J by 4 bases, with 15 bases between them. Germline CDR1 SEHNR, CDR2 FQNEAQ (reference sequence). CDR3 amino acids: CASSVYRHSGANVLTF. CDR3 DNA sequence: TGTGCCAGCAGCGTCTACAGACACTCCGGGGCCAACGTCCTGACTTTC.

This chain uses TRBV28 with TRBJ1-2, with D perhaps TRBD1 (6 bases). V gave up 6 bases and J gave up 4 bases, with 15 bases separating them. This CDR3 spans 14 amino acids. Germline CDR1 and CDR2: MDHEN and SYDVKM. The CDR3 is CASSLGQLIYGYTF. The DNA of the CDR3 is TGTGCCAGCAGCCTCGGACAGTTGATCTATGGCTACACCTTC.

This clone appeared a few times. This sequence joins TRBV5-1 and TRBJ2-7, with TRBD1 matching over 8 bases. The junction had 6 bases not matched to a gene; V was cut back by 0 bases and J by 1 base. CDR1 and CDR2 from the germline V gene are SGHRS and YFSETQ. The CDR3 has 16 amino acids. The CDR3 loop is CASSLDGQGESYEQYF. The DNA of the CDR3 is TGCGCCAGCAGCTTGGACGGACAGGGCGAGTCCTACGAGCAGTACTTC.

The genes are TRBV6-6 and TRBJ1-5; perhaps TRBD1 as D (5 bases). Trimming pared 1 base from V and 5 bases from J, leaving 6 bases between. CDR1 and CDR2 (germline): MNHNY, SVGAGI (reference sequence). The CDR3 extends over 13 amino acids. The CDR3 nucleotides read TGTGCCAGCAGTTACTTCAGGGATCAGCCCCAGCATTTT. Its protein is CASSYFRDQPQHF.

The chain uses TRBV5-4 and TRBJ2-1, with 7 bases fitting TRBD1. V dropped 4 bases and J dropped 5; count of bases not matched to a gene: 9. The CDR3 has 15 residues. Germline V CDR1 and CDR2: SGHNT, YYREEE (reference sequence). The CDR3 loop reads CASSPPGTANNEQFF. CDR3 sequence (DNA): TGTGCCAGCAGCCCTCCCGGGACAGCCAACAATGAGCAGTTCTTC.

This clone appeared a few times. The rearrangement links TRBV2 to TRBJ1-2; D not resolved. The CDR3 totals 14 residues. The germline CDR1 and CDR2 sequences are SNHLY and FYNNEI. Trimming cost V 2 bases and J 5 bases, with 12 bases left between them. The CDR3 region has the DNA TGTGCCAGCAGTGAAACGGGTTACTGGTATGGCTACACCTTC. It encodes CASSETGYWYGYTF.

This clone was recorded a few times. This rearrangement joins TRBV4-1 to TRBJ2-2; 10 bases are shared with TRBD1. From germline, CDR1 is MGHRA and CDR2 YSYEKL. The CDR3 has 18 amino acids. V lost 1 base to trimming and J lost 1 base; unmatched junction nucleotides: 6. DNA for the CDR3: TGCGCCAGCAGCCAAGGCGGGACAGGGGTAGTGAACACCGGGGAGCTGTTTTTT. It encodes CASSQGGTGVVNTGELFF.

The chain links TRBV4-3 to TRBJ1-2; TRBD1 matches at 8 bases. This CDR3 comprises 14 residues. Germline V gives CDR1 LGHNA, CDR2 YSLEER. V lost 3 bases and J lost 4; bases outside the gene matches: 4. CDR3 region: CASSQEGQVYGYTF. CDR3 coding DNA: TGCGCCAGCAGCCAGGAGGGACAGGTCTATGGCTACACCTTC.

The chain links TRBV30 to TRBJ2-1, with 10 bases that match TRBD1. V was pared by 4 bases and J by 3 bases, with 3 bases of the junction left unmatched. The CDR3 is made up of 14 amino acids. Germline assignment: CDR1 GTSNPN and CDR2 SVGIG (reference sequence). This chain's CDR3 is CAWKRDRGYNEQFF. CDR3 nucleotides: TGTGCCTGGAAACGGGACAGGGGCTACAATGAGCAGTTCTTC. Full variable domain (remainder filled in from reference TRBV30 and TRBJ2-1): SQTIHQWPATLVQPVGSPLSLECTVEGTSNPNLYWYRQAAGRGLQLLFYSVGIGQISSEVPQNLSASRPQDRQFILSSKKLLLSDSGFYLCAWKRDRGYNEQFFGPGTRLTVL.

The sample holds a few counts of this clone. The chain couples TRBV29-1 to TRBJ1-3; no clear D. V lost 5 bases and J lost 1, with 3 bases in between. This CDR3 contains 11 residues. The germline CDR1 and CDR2 sequences are SQVTM and ANQGSEA. The chain's CDR3 is CSVLSGNTIYF. The CDR3 DNA reads as TGCAGCGTTCTTTCTGGAAACACCATATATTTT.

This clone showed up just a few times. The chain couples TRBV4-2 to TRBJ2-1, with D perhaps TRBD2 (6 bases). Germline loops: CDR1 LGHNA, CDR2 YNFKEQ. The CDR3 contains 15 residues. V was pared by 0 bases and J by 2 bases, with 8 bases between. The CDR3 DNA sequence: TGTGCCAGCAGCCAAGAACTAGCAGCCTACAATGAGCAGTTCTTC. This translates into CASSQELAAYNEQFF.

The V gene is TRBV7-8, the J gene TRBJ2-2; perhaps TRBD1 as D (6 bases). Deletions cut 4 bases from V and 4 bases from J, with 10 bases between. The CDR3 is made up of 14 amino acids. Germline values: CDR1 SGHVS, CDR2 FQNEAQ. The CDR3 region has the DNA TGTGCCAGCAGCTCACAGGGTGTCACCGGGGAGCTGTTTTTT. It encodes CASSSQGVTGELFF.

The chain links TRBV30 to TRBJ1-3; D may be TRBD1 (6 bases). Germline V gene sequence: CDR1 GTSNPN, CDR2 SVGIG (reference sequence). V was shortened by 0 bases and J by 0 bases, with 21 bases between the two germline ends. This CDR3 comprises 19 residues. The CDR3 loop is CAWSVWLIGQSSSGNTIYF. DNA for the CDR3: TGTGCCTGGAGTGTATGGCTTATTGGACAGTCGAGCTCTGGAAACACCATATATTTT.

This clone was seen only a few times. The rearrangement uses TRBV7-9 and TRBJ2-3, with 9 bases aligning to TRBD2. Germline V gene lookup returns CDR1 SEHNR and CDR2 FQNEAQ (reference sequence). The CDR3 has 17 residues. The V gene end was trimmed by 4 bases and the J gene end by 5 bases; junction bases not matched to a gene: 13. CDR3 residues: CASSSRAAGGLGDTQYF. CDR3 nucleotides: TGTGCCAGCAGCTCCCGGGCTGCGGGGGGGCTTGGAGATACGCAGTATTTT.

The CDR3 nucleotides read TGTGCCTGGAGCCAAACTAACGAGCAGTACTTC. Its translation: CAWSQTNEQYF. V gene TRBV30 combines with J gene TRBJ2-7; D unresolved. V was pared by 3 bases and J by 5 bases, with 8 bases between. From germline, CDR1 is GTSNPN and CDR2 SVGIG (reference sequence). This CDR3 has 11 amino acids. The full variable domain, rest sourced from reference TRBV30 and TRBJ2-7, is SQTIHQWPATLVQPVGSPLSLECTVEGTSNPNLYWYRQAAGRGLQLLFYSVGIGQISSEVPQNLSASRPQDRQFILSSKKLLLSDSGFYLCAWSQTNEQYFGPGTRLTVT.

Only a few counts were recorded for this clone. This rearrangement joins TRBV28 to TRBJ1-1; unclear D gene. V lost 5 bases, J lost 0 bases, and 4 bases lay in between. The CDR3 contains 12 residues. Germline CDR1 and CDR2: MDHEN and SYDVKM. The CDR3 loop is CASSRVNTEAFF. CDR3 nucleotide sequence: TGTGCCAGCAGTCGGGTGAACACTGAAGCTTTCTTT.

The chain links TRBV6-1 to TRBJ1-1; D remains ambiguous. The V gene's germline CDR1 is MNHNS and CDR2 SASEGT. CDR3 length equals 15 residues. The germline V and J ends were trimmed by 2 bases and 4 bases, with 14 bases remaining between them. CDR3 in amino acids: CASSETTITSTEAFF. The CDR3, as DNA: TGTGCCAGCAGTGAAACTACGATTACGAGCACTGAAGCTTTCTTT.

This clone was observed a few times. The chain carries TRBV29-1 and TRBJ1-2; D gene ambiguous. Germline CDR1 is SQVTM and CDR2 is ANQGSEA. The CDR3 consists of 13 residues. Trimming shortened V by 7 bases and J by 0 bases, and 12 bases separated the two germline ends. The CDR3 bases are TGCAGCGGAGGGTCTGGGGCTAACTATGGCTACACCTTC. Translating gives CSGGSGANYGYTF.

This clone occurred a few times. The chain combines TRBV7-9 with TRBJ2-1; 8 bases agree with TRBD2. This CDR3 is 15 amino acids long. The V gene end was trimmed by 3 bases and the J gene end by 4 bases; junction bases not matched to a gene: 5. Germline CDR1 reads SEHNR; CDR2 reads FQNEAQ (reference sequence). In nucleotides, the CDR3 is TGTGCCAGCAGCTTTACTAGCGGAGGGTACAATGAGCAGTTCTTC. This translates into CASSFTSGGYNEQFF. Using reference TRBV7-9 and TRBJ2-1 for the parts outside the CDR3, the full variable domain is DTGVSQNPRHKITKRGQNVTFRCDPISEHNRLYWYRQTLGQGPEFLTYFQNEAQLEKSRLLSDRFSAERPKGSFSTLEIQRTEQGDSAMYLCASSFTSGGYNEQFFGPGTRLTVL.

The chain links TRBV9 to TRBJ1-6; D remains unclear. V shed 0 bases and J shed 0 bases, with 13 bases lying between them. The germline V gene has CDR1 SGDLS and CDR2 YYNGEE. The CDR3 runs 18 residues. The CDR3 here is CASSVDMSGSSYNSPLHF. The CDR3, as DNA: TGTGCCAGCAGCGTAGATATGTCGGGGAGCTCCTATAATTCACCCCTCCACTTT.

V usage is TRBV9 and J usage is TRBJ2-3; D is perhaps TRBD2 (6 bases). The germline V gene encodes CDR1 SGDLS and CDR2 YYNGEE. The CDR3 is made up of 14 amino acids. The V and J ends lost 3 bases and 4 bases respectively, with 12 bases between them. CDR3 in DNA: TGTGCCAGCAGCGCGGGACCTAGCGCAGATACGCAGTATTTT. It translates to CASSAGPSADTQYF.

V is TRBV30 and J is TRBJ1-2, with D uncertain. V shed 3 bases and J shed 8 bases, with 16 bases lying between them. This CDR3 has 13 residues. Germline V lookup: CDR1 GTSNPN, CDR2 SVGIG (reference sequence). The CDR3 sequence: CAWRTFVRLGYTF. CDR3 in DNA: TGTGCCTGGAGAACCTTCGTGAGGCTCGGCTACACCTTC.

V and J are TRBV23-1 and TRBJ2-4, with 7 bases aligning to TRBD1. TRBV23-1 is annotated as an ORF whose role is uncertain. The CDR3 has 19 residues. Trimming took 1 base from V and 1 from J; bases not matched to a gene: 13. CDR3 bases: TGCGCCAGCAGTCAATTCCGCGCCGAGGGGGCCTGGGCCAAAAACATTCAGTACTTC. Translation: CASSQFRAEGAWAKNIQYF.

As to this clone: Within the sample, other DNA sequences also encode this same CDR3. This chain joins TRBV7-9 and TRBJ2-3; weak D call: TRBD2 (5 bases). V was trimmed by 2 bases and J by 4 bases, leaving 7 bases between them. Germline CDR1 reads SEHNR; CDR2 reads FQNEAQ (reference sequence). The CDR3 contains 13 residues. The CDR3, as DNA: TGTGCCAGCAGCTTACGGGGTGCAGATACGCAGTATTTT. Protein: CASSLRGADTQYF.